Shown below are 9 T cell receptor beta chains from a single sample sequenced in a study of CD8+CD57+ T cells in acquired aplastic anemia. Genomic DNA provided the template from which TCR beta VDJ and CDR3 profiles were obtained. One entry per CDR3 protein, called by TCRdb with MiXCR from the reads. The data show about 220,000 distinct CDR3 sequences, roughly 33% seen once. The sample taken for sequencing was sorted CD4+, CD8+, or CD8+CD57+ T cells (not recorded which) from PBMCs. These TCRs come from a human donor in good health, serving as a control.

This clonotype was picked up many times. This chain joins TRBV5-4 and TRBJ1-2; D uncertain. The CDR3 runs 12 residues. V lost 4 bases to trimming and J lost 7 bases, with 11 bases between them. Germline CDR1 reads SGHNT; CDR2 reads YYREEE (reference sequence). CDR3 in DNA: TGTGCCAGCAGCCTAAACTGGGGTGGCTACACCTTC. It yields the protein CASSLNWGGYTF.

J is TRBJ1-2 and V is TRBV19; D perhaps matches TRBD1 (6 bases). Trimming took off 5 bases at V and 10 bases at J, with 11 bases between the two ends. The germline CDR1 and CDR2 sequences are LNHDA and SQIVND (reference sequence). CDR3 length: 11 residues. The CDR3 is CASSLDSFYTF. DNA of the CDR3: TGTGCCAGTAGTTTGGACAGCTTCTACACCTTC.

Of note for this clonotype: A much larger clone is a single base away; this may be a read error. The CDR3 sequence: CASSLGGYYERYF. For the CDR3, the DNA is TGTGCCAGCAGCTTGGGGGGGTATTACGAGCGGTACTTC. The chain couples TRBV5-4 to TRBJ2-7; D may match TRBD1 or TRBD2 (5 bases each). Germline-derived CDR1 and CDR2 are SGHNT and YYREEE (reference sequence). The CDR3 sequence is 13 residues long.

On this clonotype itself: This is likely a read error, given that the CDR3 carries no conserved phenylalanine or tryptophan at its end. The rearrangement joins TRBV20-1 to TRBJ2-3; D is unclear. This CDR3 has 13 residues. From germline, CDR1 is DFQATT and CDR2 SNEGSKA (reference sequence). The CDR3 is CSAKPNEADTQYL. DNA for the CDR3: TGCAGTGCGAAACCAAACGAGGCAGATACACAGTATCTT.

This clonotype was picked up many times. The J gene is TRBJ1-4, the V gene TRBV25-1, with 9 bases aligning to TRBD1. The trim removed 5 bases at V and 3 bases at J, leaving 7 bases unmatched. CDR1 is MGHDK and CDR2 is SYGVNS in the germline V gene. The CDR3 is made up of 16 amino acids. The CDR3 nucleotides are TGTGCCAGCAGTCCGGGACAGGGCCCCCCTAATGAAAAACTGTTTTTT. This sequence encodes CASSPGQGPPNEKLFF.

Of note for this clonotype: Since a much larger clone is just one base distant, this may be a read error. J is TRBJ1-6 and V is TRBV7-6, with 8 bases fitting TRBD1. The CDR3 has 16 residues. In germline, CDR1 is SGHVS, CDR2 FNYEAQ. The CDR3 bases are TGTGCCGGCAGCCTAAGGGGGGGACAGGATAATTCACCCCTCCACTTT. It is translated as CAGSLRGGQDNSPLHF.

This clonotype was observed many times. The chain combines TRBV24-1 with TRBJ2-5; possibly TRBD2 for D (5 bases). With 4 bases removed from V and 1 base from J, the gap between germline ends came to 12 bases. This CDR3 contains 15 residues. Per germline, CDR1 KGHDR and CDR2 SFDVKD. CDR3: CATSDDRGLQETQYF. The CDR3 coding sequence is TGTGCCACCAGTGACGACCGCGGGCTCCAAGAGACCCAGTACTTC.

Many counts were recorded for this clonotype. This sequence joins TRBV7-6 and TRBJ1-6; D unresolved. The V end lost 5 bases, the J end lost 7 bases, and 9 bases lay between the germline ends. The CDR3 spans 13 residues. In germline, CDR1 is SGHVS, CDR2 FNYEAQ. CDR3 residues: CASSAEANSPLHF. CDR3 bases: TGTGCCAGCAGCGCAGAAGCGAATTCACCCCTCCACTTT.

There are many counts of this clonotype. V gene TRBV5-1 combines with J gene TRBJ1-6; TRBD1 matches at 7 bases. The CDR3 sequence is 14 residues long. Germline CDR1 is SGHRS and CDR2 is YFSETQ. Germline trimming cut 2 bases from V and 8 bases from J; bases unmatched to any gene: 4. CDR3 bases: TGCGCCAGCAGCTTCCAGGGGGTGGATTCACCCCTCCACTTT. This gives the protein CASSFQGVDSPLHF.